This T cell receptor (beta chain) was recovered during a study of circulating tumor DNA in untreated peripheral T-cell lymphoma. The study, taken as a whole, reports: Tumor-specific clonotypes were found in approximately 82% of patients.

Before treatment, baseline tumor tissue was collected for sequencing. The CDR3 consists of 15 residues. The V gene end was trimmed by 5 bases and the J gene end by 3 bases; junction bases not matched to a gene: 6. Germline CDR1 reads LNHNV; CDR2 reads YYDKDF (reference sequence). A word on this clone: Its antigen is not known.

The data were produced by immunoSEQ multiplex PCR, yet TCRdb's version contains in-frame clones alone and is incomplete. The sample contains roughly 7,000 clones, approximately 72% of which appear only once. This chain joins TRBV15 and TRBJ2-7; 11 positions match TRBD2. The sequencing input was tumor tissue. The clonotype comes from a human donor with peripheral T-cell lymphoma. CDR3 region: CATSASGTSGYEQYF. Written as DNA, the CDR3 is TGTGCCACCAGCGCGTCCGGGACTAGCGGCTACGAGCAGTACTTC.